A single sample is the source of the 25 T cell receptor beta chains below, sequenced in a study of blood T cells in healthy people across ages. The second PCR ran roughly 6 to 11 cycles with a sample-barcoded 5' primer and J-beta primers. TCRdb re-derived calls from the 5' RACE reads in MiXCR, one entry per CDR3 protein. The sample lists a few hundred thousand distinct CDR3 sequences, approximately 25% seen once, with around a sixth in the top ten. The sequenced material came from blood. The receptors originated from a woman aged 70 to 79 in good health.

This chain uses TRBV7-2 with TRBJ2-7; maybe TRBD2 (5 bases). Germline-derived CDR1 and CDR2 are SGHTA and FQGNSA. Trimming took off 4 bases at V and 6 bases at J, with 13 bases between the two ends. The CDR3 consists of 13 residues. The CDR3 nucleotides are TGTGCCAGCAGCTCCTGGACTGTATCCGAGCAGTACGTC. It codes for CASSSWTVSEQYV.

The table lists this clonotype with a few counts. V gene TRBV4-2 combines with J gene TRBJ1-4, with 10 bases lining up with TRBD1. Germline V gives CDR1 LGHNA, CDR2 YNFKEQ. J was trimmed by 7 bases and V by 1 base; bases with no gene match: 3. The CDR3 contains 15 residues. The CDR3 protein is CASSQAGTGAEKLFF. The CDR3 bases are TGTGCCAGCAGCCAAGCCGGGACAGGGGCTGAAAAACTGTTTTTT.

This clonotype was picked up a small number of times. The chain recombines TRBV12-3 or TRBV12-4 with TRBJ2-3, with D possibly being TRBD1 (6 bases). There are 11 residues in the CDR3. Trimming pared 8 bases from V and 6 bases from J, leaving 9 bases between. This CDR3 reads CASGQRDTQYF. The CDR3 nucleotides read TGTGCCAGCGGACAGAGGGATACGCAGTATTTT.

The chain has TRBV5-5 and TRBJ1-4; D uncertain. V lost 7 bases and J lost 5, with 15 bases in between. CDR3 length: 14 residues. Germline V gene sequence: CDR1 SGHKS, CDR2 YYEKEE (reference sequence). The CDR3: CASGSLKGNEKLFF. The CDR3 DNA reads as TGTGCCAGCGGCAGCTTGAAAGGGAATGAAAAACTGTTTTTT.

This CDR3 is CATSRDREGELFF. In nucleotides, the CDR3 is TGTGCCACCAGCAGAGATAGAGAAGGGGAGCTGTTTTTT. V gene TRBV15 combines with J gene TRBJ2-2; no reliable D call. CDR3 length: 13 residues. V was clipped by 0 bases and J by 8 bases, with 7 bases between them. In germline, CDR1 is LNHNV, CDR2 YYDKDF (reference sequence). Full variable domain (outside the CDR3, taken from reference TRBV15 and TRBJ2-2): DAMVIQNPRYQVTQFGKPVTLSCSQTLNHNVMYWYQQKSSQAPKLLFHYYDKDFNNEADTPDNFQSRRPNTSFCFLDIRSPGLGDTAMYLCATSRDREGELFFGEGSRLTVL.

This clonotype showed up just a few times. The rearrangement joins TRBV29-1 to TRBJ2-5; perhaps D is TRBD1 or TRBD2 (5 bases each). Trimming removed 2 bases at V and 5 bases at J, with 9 bases between. This CDR3 has 12 residues. Per the germline V gene, CDR1 is SQVTM and CDR2 is ANQGSEA. The DNA for the CDR3 is TGCAGCGTTGAATGGGGGTGGGAGACCCAGTACTTC. Protein product: CSVEWGWETQYF.

This clonotype was detected once. The genes are TRBV5-1 and TRBJ2-1, with 8 bases that match TRBD2. This CDR3 has 17 residues. V shed 3 bases, J shed 4 bases, and the junction held 12 bases outside the gene matches. Germline values: CDR1 SGHRS, CDR2 YFSETQ. This CDR3 is CASSSIVGREAYNEQFF. The DNA of the CDR3 is TGCGCCAGCAGCTCCATCGTGGGGCGGGAGGCATACAATGAGCAGTTCTTC. The full variable domain, completed using reference TRBV5-1 and TRBJ2-1, is KAGVTQTPRYLIKTRGQQVTLSCSPISGHRSVSWYQQTPGQGLQFLFEYFSETQRNKGNFPGRFSGRQFSNSRSEMNVSTLELGDSALYLCASSSIVGREAYNEQFFGPGTRLTVL.

This rearrangement joins TRBV13 to TRBJ1-2, with D unclear. The germline V and J ends were trimmed by 2 bases and 4 bases, with 14 bases remaining between them. Germline V CDR1 and CDR2: PRHDT, FYEKMQ (reference sequence). This CDR3 has 15 residues. CDR3 sequence (DNA): TGTGCCAGCAGCTTACGGCCGGGCACTCTCTATGGCTACACCTTC. Protein sequence: CASSLRPGTLYGYTF.

The chain uses TRBV2 and TRBJ2-3, with 8 bases identical to TRBD1. V was pared by 7 bases and J by 3 bases, with 9 bases of the junction left unmatched. This CDR3 comprises 15 residues. Germline CDR1 is SNHLY and CDR2 is FYNNEI. CDR3 coding DNA: TGTGCCAGCAAAATGCGGACAGGGAGAACAGATACGCAGTATTTT. Translating gives CASKMRTGRTDTQYF.

This clonotype was observed a few times. The rearrangement links TRBV10-3 to TRBJ2-5, with D tentatively TRBD1 or TRBD2 (6 bases each). Gene TRBJ2-1 matches the end of the DNA better, so the J call may be wrong. The CDR3 runs to 13 residues. The germline V gene encodes CDR1 ENHRY and CDR2 SYGVKD. The CDR3 spells CAIQWGADNEQFF. The DNA of the CDR3 is TGTGCCATACAGTGGGGGGCCGACAATGAGCAGTTCTTC.

The chain couples TRBV10-3 to TRBJ2-5, with 8 bases lining up with TRBD1. The J call may be faulty, since TRBJ2-7 better matches the DNA end. Germline V lookup: CDR1 ENHRY, CDR2 SYGVKD. The CDR3 length is 14 residues. The CDR3 protein is CAIMGTGAFYEQYF. The CDR3, as DNA: TGTGCCATCATGGGGACAGGTGCTTTCTACGAGCAGTACTTC.

This clonotype was picked up a small number of times. J is TRBJ1-1 and V is TRBV20-1, with 7 bases matching TRBD1. The J segment lost 3 bases and the V segment lost 6 bases, leaving 13 bases of the junction unmatched. Germline lookup yields CDR1 DFQATT and CDR2 SNEGSKA (reference sequence). The CDR3 runs to 15 residues. CDR3 in DNA: TGCAGTGCCCTAGAGCCCACAGGGGAAGACACTGAAGCTTTCTTT. Its protein product is CSALEPTGEDTEAFF.

The chain recombines TRBV20-1 with TRBJ2-1, with a tentative D call TRBD2 (6 bases). CDR1 and CDR2 (germline): DFQATT, SNEGSKA (reference sequence). The CDR3 runs to 14 residues. Trimming pared 6 bases from V and 6 bases from J, leaving 18 bases between. This CDR3 is CSASRGGIFNEQFF. In DNA form, the CDR3 reads TGCAGTGCCAGCCGCGGCGGGATATTCAATGAGCAGTTCTTC.

The V call is TRBV29-1, the J call TRBJ2-1, with D perhaps given as TRBD1 or TRBD2 (6 bases each). The germline V gene has CDR1 SQVTM and CDR2 ANQGSEA. The CDR3 consists of 14 residues. Trimming pared 6 bases from V and 6 bases from J, leaving 18 bases between. The CDR3 region has the DNA TGCAGCGTCCTATTCCGGGGGCAGGGCAATGAGCAGTTCTTC. Protein sequence: CSVLFRGQGNEQFF.

This rearrangement joins TRBV5-4 to TRBJ2-1; TRBD2 aligns across 8 bases. The CDR3 is 14 amino acids. V shed 4 bases and J 6 bases; nucleotides not matched to a gene: 6. Germline CDR1 reads SGHNT; CDR2 reads YYREEE (reference sequence). DNA for the CDR3: TGTGCCAGCAGCAACCAAAGCGGGGGCAATGAGCAGTTCTTC. Encoded protein: CASSNQSGGNEQFF.

The V gene is TRBV12-3 or TRBV12-4, the J gene TRBJ2-3, with 7 bases that match TRBD2. The CDR3 has 15 residues. V lost 6 bases and J lost 2; bases outside the gene matches: 8. The CDR3 reads CASSPQRGYTDTQYF. In DNA form, the CDR3 reads TGTGCCAGCAGCCCTCAGCGGGGATACACAGATACGCAGTATTTT.

This chain uses TRBV4-1 with TRBJ1-1; unclear D gene. Germline assignment: CDR1 MGHRA and CDR2 YSYEKL. This CDR3 has 14 residues. Trimming shortened V by 1 base and J by 3 bases, and 9 bases separated the two germline ends. The DNA for the CDR3 is TGCGCCAGCAGCCAAGGGATCCCGGACACTGAAGCTTTCTTT. Its protein is CASSQGIPDTEAFF.

The DNA of the CDR3 is TGCAGCGTCGCCTCGGGTAGCGGATCCTACGAGCAGTACTTC. Its protein is CSVASGSGSYEQYF. The chain is built from TRBV29-1 and TRBJ2-5, with TRBD2 as a possible D gene (6 bases). Matching the DNA end better, TRBJ2-7 makes the J call doubtful. Germline CDR1 reads SQVTM; CDR2 reads ANQGSEA. The CDR3 is 14 amino acids.

This clonotype was counted only a few times. V gene TRBV2 combines with J gene TRBJ2-3; TRBD1 agrees at 9 bases. Germline V gives CDR1 SNHLY, CDR2 FYNNEI. The CDR3 has 13 amino acids. Trimming at V came to 8 bases and at J to 7 bases, leaving 7 bases not matched to a gene. Here the CDR3 DNA reads TGTGCCAGCGGGGACAGGGAAGTGAATACGCAGTATTTT. It yields the protein CASGDREVNTQYF.

Concerning this clonotype itself: Relative to the germline gene, one junction end is altered; a read error may explain this. The rearrangement links TRBV10-2 to TRBJ2-5, with D uncertain. Per the germline V gene, CDR1 is WSHSY and CDR2 is SAAADI. There are 8 residues in the CDR3. CDR3 region: CASRTRYF. In DNA, the CDR3 is TGCGCCAGCAGGACCCGGTACTTC.

This rearrangement joins TRBV7-2 to TRBJ1-2, with D tentatively TRBD1 (6 bases). This CDR3 has 13 residues. Looked up from germline, CDR1 is SGHTA and CDR2 is FQGNSA. With 5 bases removed from V and 6 bases from J, the gap between germline ends came to 13 bases. The CDR3 spells CASSLDRRDGYTF. CDR3 DNA: TGTGCCAGCAGCCTCGACAGGAGGGATGGCTACACCTTC.

The V gene is TRBV6-5, the J gene TRBJ1-4; tentatively, D is TRBD1 (6 bases). Germline CDR1 is MNHEY and CDR2 is SVGAGI. Trimming took 8 bases from V and 7 from J, leaving 17 bases between them. The CDR3 consists of 14 residues. CDR3 DNA sequence: TGTGCCAGCGGGGGCGGACAGCTAAGTGAAAAACTGTTTTTT. This encodes CASGGGQLSEKLFF.

The chain links TRBV20-1 to TRBJ1-2; D remains ambiguous. Germline V gene lookup returns CDR1 DFQATT and CDR2 SNEGSKA (reference sequence). The CDR3 consists of 14 residues. Trimming stripped 1 base from V and 2 bases from J, with 11 bases between. The CDR3 here is CSARVGTANYGYTF. The CDR3 DNA is TGCAGTGCTAGAGTAGGCACCGCCAACTATGGCTACACCTTC.

This clonotype was recorded a few times. The J gene is TRBJ2-2, the V gene TRBV6-2 or TRBV6-3; no firm D call. The germline V and J ends were trimmed by 1 base and 4 bases, with 10 bases remaining between them. CDR1 and CDR2 (germline): MNHEY, SVGEGT. The CDR3 totals 15 residues. The CDR3 loop is CASSYLMGFTGELFF. In DNA form, the CDR3 reads TGTGCCAGCAGTTACTTAATGGGATTCACCGGGGAGCTGTTTTTT.

In its sample, this clonotype was seen a few times. The chain carries TRBV6-5 and TRBJ2-7, with TRBD1 matching 8 bases. With the DNA end fitting TRBJ2-5 better, the J assignment may be wrong. CDR3 length: 18 residues. Germline CDR1 MNHEY, CDR2 SVGAGI. CDR3 loop: CASSYDPYGQGNMETQYF. The CDR3 coding sequence is TGTGCCAGCAGTTATGACCCATACGGACAGGGAAATATGGAGACCCAGTACTTC.